A selection of T cell receptor beta chains follows, all from one sample in a study of T cells in Graves' hyperthyroidism and ophthalmopathy. TCRdb itself ran the multiplex PCR reads through MiXCR, one entry per CDR3 protein. The sample lists more than 500,000 distinct CDR3 sequences, about 16% occurring once. The sequenced sample consisted of blood. The receptors derive from a woman in her twenties or thirties with Graves' ophthalmopathy. CDR3s leave out the opening cysteine and the closing phenylalanine or tryptophan.

V gene,J gene,CDR3 protein
TRBV28,TRBJ2-3,ASSLGTSGADTQY
TRBV12-5,TRBJ2-5,ASGLGTGRETQY
TRBV2,TRBJ1-5,ASSEAVQNQPQH
TRBV7-2,TRBJ2-3,ASSAFTDTQY
TRBV3-1,TRBJ1-6,ASSQTGTVNSPLH
TRBV6-1,TRBJ2-7,ASSDNGKYEQY
TRBV20-1,TRBJ2-3,SARVQGGPTDTQY
TRBV5-1,TRBJ2-7,ASSMDYEQY
TRBV7-8,TRBJ2-1,ASSLEGLSEQF
TRBV29-1,TRBJ2-6,SVGTGRAGANVLT
TRBV9,TRBJ2-1,ASSVGWEGSQF
TRBV10-3,TRBJ2-3,AIRPSEEDTQY
TRBV5-8,TRBJ2-5,ASSSTPGLQETQY
TRBV28,TRBJ1-1,ASSFGETTEAF
TRBV29-1,TRBJ2-1,SVIRWASGDNEQF
TRBV28,TRBJ2-6,ASSTLSGANVLT
TRBV6-5,TRBJ1-1,ASSYGTGALGEAF
TRBV29-1,TRBJ2-7,SVKDCMGEQY
TRBV20-1,TRBJ1-2,SASTQNYGYT
TRBV6-1,TRBJ1-2,ASTWTGDRNYGYT
TRBV3-1,TRBJ1-1,ASSQESLNTEAF
TRBV6-2/TRBV6-3,TRBJ1-5,TSSPSARDQPQH
TRBV20-1,TRBJ2-4,SASSGESIDIQY
TRBV4-1,TRBJ1-1,ASSQALGPRQGSNTEAF
TRBV25-1,TRBJ2-7,ASSEGMGRPYEQY